This T cell receptor (beta chain) was documented in a study of shared clonotypes between healthy human individuals. About this clone: Its antigen is unidentified.

The DNA input per sorted-subset replicate PCR was around 200 ng, corresponding to roughly 30,000 T cell genomes. Here immunoSEQ multiplex PCR was the method, and the copy in TCRdb shows in-frame clones only, minus some. The sample shows around 2.1 million clones, about 92% of them seen only once. In the naive CD8 group, cells lacked CD45RO and were positively selected for CCR7, so terminally differentiated effector memory CD45RA+ cells were left out. The V end lost 7 bases, the J end lost 5 bases, and 16 bases lay between the germline ends. The CDR3 is made up of 14 amino acids. General observations from the study: Since donors were few, the genetic and exposure-history diversity represented was limited. A handful of donors held about 5% of naive CD4 clonotypes in common.

This chain joins TRBV5-3 and TRBJ2-1; D is perhaps TRBD2 (6 bases). TRBV5-3 is treated as an ORF (open reading frame) with a function not yet certain. This sequence was found in a man aged 18 to 30 in good health. Some clones in this sample may be carry-over from other donors' samples. Sequencing used naive CD8+ T cells from PBMCs. As DNA, the CDR3 is TGTGCCAGAGAAAGGCTAGCGAAGAACAATGAGCAGTTCTTC. Residues: CARERLAKNNEQFF.